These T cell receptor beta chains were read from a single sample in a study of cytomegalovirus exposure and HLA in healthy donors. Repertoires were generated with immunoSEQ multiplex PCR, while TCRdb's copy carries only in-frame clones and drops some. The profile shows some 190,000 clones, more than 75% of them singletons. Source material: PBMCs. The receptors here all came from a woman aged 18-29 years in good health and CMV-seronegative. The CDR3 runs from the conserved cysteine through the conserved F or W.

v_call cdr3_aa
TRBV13 CASSFRGDTQYF
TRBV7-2 CASSLWNRVTVKTQYF
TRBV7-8 CASRRLTTSGSFSYNEQFF
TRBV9 CASSPSGTVYEQYF
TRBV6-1 CASSELGARSYEQYF
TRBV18 CASSPSQGNNEKLFF
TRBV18 CASSPPTRETQYF
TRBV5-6 CASSFREVGGEEYF
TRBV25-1 CASSVTQGLEQYF
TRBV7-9 CASSLVVADEQFF
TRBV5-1 CASSDRLNTEAFF
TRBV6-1 CASSEEQGAGNTEAFF
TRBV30 CAWSVRGAYGYTF
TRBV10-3 CAISEQGGTYNEQFF
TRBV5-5 CASSLVMSGNAGNTIYF
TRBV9 CASSGGTGETYEQYF
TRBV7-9 CASSFGTGAEAFF
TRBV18 CASSPPVQGRTYEQYF
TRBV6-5 CASSRSNTEAFF
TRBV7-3 CASSLGRGGNEQFF
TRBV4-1 CASSQDRRVFPSSYQETQYF
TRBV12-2 CASGISRRGDLYQETQYF
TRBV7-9 CASSLGTGVNTEAFF
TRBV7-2 CASSLGAGTGNTIYF
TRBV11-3 CASSFLSGSSNNEQFF
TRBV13 CASSLEQDYEQYF
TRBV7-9 CASSLRSPQGAREEKLFF
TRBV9 CASSVTDQTGLFF
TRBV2 CASSEAGQVNQPQHF
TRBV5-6 CASSFGGIEAFF
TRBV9 CASSVRGSSSGELFF
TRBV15 CATSNVRGWANEKLFF
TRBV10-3 CAIRDSSSGNTIYF
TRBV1 CTSSQVGLAGGNTDTQYF
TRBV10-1 CASSEGSGGSPYEQYF
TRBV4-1 CASSRAQGADEQYF
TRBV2 CASIWGAYEQYF
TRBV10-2 CASSASGLAGGLGTQYF
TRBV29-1 CSASAGTGLYEQYF
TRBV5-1 CASSSSWGGGYTF
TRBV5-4 CASSRQGRSTDTQYF
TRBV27 CASSLGLYNEQFF
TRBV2 CASSDDSGANQPQHF
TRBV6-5 CASTSGGGWDYGYTF
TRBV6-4 CASSGGQVSSGNTIYF
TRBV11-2 CASSLDLPGRSYYGYTF
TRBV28 CASSLRGYEAFF
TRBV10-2 CASSGQGHEKLFF
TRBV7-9 CASSSHRGRSEKLFF
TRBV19 CASSIDVPKPSNTGELFF